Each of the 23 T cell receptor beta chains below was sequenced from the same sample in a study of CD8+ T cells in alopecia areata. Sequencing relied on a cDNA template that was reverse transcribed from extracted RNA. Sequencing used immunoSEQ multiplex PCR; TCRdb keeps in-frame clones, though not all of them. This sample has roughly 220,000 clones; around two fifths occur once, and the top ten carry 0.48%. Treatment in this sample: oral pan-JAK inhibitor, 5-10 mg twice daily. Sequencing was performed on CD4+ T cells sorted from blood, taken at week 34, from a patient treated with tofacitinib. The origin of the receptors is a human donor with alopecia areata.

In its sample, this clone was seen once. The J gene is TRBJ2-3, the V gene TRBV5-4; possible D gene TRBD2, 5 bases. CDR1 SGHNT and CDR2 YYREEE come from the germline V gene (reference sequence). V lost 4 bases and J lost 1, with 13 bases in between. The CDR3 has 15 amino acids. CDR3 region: CASSQGLVGTDTQYF. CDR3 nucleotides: TGTGCCAGCAGCCAAGGACTGGTAGGCACAGATACGCAGTATTTT.

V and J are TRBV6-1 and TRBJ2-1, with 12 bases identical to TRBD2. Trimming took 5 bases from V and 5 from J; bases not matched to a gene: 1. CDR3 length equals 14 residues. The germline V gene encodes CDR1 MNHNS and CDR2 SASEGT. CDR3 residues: CASSRLAGDNEQFF. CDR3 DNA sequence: TGTGCCAGCAGTCGACTAGCGGGGGACAATGAGCAGTTCTTC.

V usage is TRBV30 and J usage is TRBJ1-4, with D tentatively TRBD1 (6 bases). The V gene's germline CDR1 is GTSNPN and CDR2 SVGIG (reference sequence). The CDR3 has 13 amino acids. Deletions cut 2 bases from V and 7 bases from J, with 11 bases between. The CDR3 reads CAWSITGSEKLFF. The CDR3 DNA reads TGTGCCTGGAGTATAACAGGGAGTGAAAAACTGTTTTTT.

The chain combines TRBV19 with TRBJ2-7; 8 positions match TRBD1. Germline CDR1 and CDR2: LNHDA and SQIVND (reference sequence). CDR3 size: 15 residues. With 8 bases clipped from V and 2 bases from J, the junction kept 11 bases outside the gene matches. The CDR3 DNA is TGTGCCAGTCAACGCGATGGACAGGGTCCCTACGAGCAGTACTTC. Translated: CASQRDGQGPYEQYF.

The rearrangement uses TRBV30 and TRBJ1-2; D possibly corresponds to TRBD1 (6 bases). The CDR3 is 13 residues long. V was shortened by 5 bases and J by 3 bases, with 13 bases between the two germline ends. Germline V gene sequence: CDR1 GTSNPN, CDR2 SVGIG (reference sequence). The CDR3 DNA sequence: TGTGCCTGGGCCCCCAACAGGGACTATGGCTACACCTTC. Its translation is CAWAPNRDYGYTF.

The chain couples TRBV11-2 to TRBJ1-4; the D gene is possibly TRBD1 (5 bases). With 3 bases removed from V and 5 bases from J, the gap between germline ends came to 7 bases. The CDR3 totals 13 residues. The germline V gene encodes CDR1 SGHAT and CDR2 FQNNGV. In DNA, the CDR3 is TGTGCCAGCAGCTTCGGACAAAATGAAAAACTGTTTTTT. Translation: CASSFGQNEKLFF. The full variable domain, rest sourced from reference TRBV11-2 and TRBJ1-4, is EAGVAQSPRYKIIEKRQSVAFWCNPISGHATLYWYQQILGQGPKLLIQFQNNGVVDDSQLPKDRFSAERLKGVDSTLKIQPAKLEDSAVYLCASSFGQNEKLFFGSGTQLSVL.

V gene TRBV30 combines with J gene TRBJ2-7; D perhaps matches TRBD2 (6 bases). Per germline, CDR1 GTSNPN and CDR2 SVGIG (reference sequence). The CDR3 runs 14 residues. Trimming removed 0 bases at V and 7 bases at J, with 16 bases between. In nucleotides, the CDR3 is TGTGCCTGGAGTGTGGGAGGACCGGTCTCAGAGCAGTACTTC. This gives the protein CAWSVGGPVSEQYF.

CDR3 nucleotide sequence: TGTGCCAGCAGCTTAGCGGGGTCCCCCTTTGCCGACACCTTC. Its protein product is CASSLAGSPFADTF. The rearrangement links TRBV7-9 to TRBJ1-2; D unresolved. In germline, CDR1 is SEHNR, CDR2 FQNEAQ (reference sequence). Trimming took 0 bases from V and 12 from J, leaving 17 bases between them. The CDR3 length is 14 residues.

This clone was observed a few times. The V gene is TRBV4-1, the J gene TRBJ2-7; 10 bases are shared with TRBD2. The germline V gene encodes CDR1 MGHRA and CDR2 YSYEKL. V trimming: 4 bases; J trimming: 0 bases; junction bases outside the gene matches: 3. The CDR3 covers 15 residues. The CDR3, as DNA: TGCGCCAGCAGCCTGGGACTAGCGACCTCCTACGAGCAGTACTTC. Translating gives CASSLGLATSYEQYF.

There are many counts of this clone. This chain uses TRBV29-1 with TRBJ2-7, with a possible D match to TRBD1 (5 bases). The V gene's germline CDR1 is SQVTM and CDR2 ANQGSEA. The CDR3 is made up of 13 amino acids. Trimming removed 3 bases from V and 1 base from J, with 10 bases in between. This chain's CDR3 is CSVDFSGSYEQYF. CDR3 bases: TGCAGCGTTGATTTCTCAGGGTCCTACGAGCAGTACTTC.

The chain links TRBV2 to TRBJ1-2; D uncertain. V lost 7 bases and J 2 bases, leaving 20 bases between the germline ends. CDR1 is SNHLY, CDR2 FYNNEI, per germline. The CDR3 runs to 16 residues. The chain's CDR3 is CASKRQAGGSNYGYTF. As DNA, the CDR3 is TGTGCCAGCAAGAGACAAGCGGGTGGATCCAACTATGGCTACACCTTC.

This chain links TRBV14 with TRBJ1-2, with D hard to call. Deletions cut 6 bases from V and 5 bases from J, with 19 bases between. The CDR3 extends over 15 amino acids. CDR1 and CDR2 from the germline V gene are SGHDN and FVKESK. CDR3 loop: CASSRRGQGLYGYTF. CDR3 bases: TGTGCCAGCAGTCGTCGTGGCCAAGGCCTTTATGGCTACACCTTC.

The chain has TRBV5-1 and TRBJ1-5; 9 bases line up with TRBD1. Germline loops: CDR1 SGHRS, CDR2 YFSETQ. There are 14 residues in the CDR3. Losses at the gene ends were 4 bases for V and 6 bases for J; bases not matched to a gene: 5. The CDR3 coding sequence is TGCGCCAGCAGCCCTACAGGGGGCATTCAGCCCCAGCATTTT. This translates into CASSPTGGIQPQHF.

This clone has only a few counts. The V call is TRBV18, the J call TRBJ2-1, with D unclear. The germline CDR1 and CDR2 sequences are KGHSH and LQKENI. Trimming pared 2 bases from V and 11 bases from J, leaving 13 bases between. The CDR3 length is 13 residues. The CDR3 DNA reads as TGTGCCAGCTCACCAATAACGACGGAGAAGCAGTTCTTC. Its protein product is CASSPITTEKQFF.

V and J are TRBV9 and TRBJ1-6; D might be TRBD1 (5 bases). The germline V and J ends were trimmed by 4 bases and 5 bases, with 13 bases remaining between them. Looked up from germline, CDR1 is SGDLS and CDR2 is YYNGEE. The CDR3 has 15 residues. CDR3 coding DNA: TGTGCCAGCAGCTCCGGGACGGGAGATAATTCACCCCTCCACTTT. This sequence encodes CASSSGTGDNSPLHF.

CDR3 amino acids: CASSPSNGETQYF. The CDR3 DNA reads TGTGCCAGCTCCCCCTCCAACGGAGAGACCCAGTACTTC. The chain employs TRBV18 and TRBJ2-5; D remains unclear. V was clipped by 6 bases and J by 4 bases, with 12 bases between them. Germline lookup yields CDR1 KGHSH and CDR2 LQKENI. The CDR3 has 13 amino acids.

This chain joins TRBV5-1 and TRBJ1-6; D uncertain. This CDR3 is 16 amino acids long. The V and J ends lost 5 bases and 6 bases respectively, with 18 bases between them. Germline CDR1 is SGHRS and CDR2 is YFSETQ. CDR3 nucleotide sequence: TGCGCCAGCAGTCCAGAAGGCAGTCTGCTTAATTCACCCCTCCACTTT. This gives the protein CASSPEGSLLNSPLHF.

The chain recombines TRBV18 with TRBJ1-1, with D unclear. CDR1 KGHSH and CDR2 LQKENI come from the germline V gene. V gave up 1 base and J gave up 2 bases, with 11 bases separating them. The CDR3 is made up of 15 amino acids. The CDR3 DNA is TGTGCCAGCTCACCACGACAAGTAAAAAACACTGAAGCTTTCTTT. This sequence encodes CASSPRQVKNTEAFF.

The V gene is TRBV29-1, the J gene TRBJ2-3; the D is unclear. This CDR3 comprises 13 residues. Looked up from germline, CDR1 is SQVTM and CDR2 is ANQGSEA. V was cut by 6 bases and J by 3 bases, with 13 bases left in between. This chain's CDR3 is CSVGSMLTDTQYF. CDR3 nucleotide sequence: TGCAGCGTCGGTAGCATGTTGACAGATACGCAGTATTTT.

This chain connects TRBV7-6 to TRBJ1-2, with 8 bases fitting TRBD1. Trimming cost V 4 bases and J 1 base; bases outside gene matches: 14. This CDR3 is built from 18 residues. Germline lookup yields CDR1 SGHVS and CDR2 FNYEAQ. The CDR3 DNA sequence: TGTGCCAGCAGCTCCCAAGGGTTGGACAGGGACCGTAACTATGGCTACACCTTC. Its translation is CASSSQGLDRDRNYGYTF.

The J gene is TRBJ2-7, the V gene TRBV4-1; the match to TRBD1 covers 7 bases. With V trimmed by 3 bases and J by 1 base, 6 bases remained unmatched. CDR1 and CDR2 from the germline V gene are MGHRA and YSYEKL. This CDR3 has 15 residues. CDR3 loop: CASSQGSGQSYEQYF. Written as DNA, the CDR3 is TGCGCCAGCAGCCAGGGGTCGGGACAGTCCTACGAGCAGTACTTC.

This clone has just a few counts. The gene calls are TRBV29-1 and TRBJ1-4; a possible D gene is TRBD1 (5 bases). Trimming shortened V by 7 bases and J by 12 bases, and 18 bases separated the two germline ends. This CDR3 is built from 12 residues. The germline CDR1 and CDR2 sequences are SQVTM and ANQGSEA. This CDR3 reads CSGRGSAAELFF. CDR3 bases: TGCAGCGGGAGGGGCAGTGCCGCGGAACTGTTTTTT.

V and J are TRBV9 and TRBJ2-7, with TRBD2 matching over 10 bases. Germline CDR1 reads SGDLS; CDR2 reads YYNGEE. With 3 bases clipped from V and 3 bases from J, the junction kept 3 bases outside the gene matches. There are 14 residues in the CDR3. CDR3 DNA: TGTGCCAGCAGCGCGGCTAGCGGGGGCTACGAGCAGTACTTC. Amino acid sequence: CASSAASGGYEQYF. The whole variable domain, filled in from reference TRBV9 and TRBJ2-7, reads DSGVTQTPKHLITATGQRVTLRCSPRSGDLSVYWYQQSLDQGLQFLIQYYNGEERAKGNILERFSAQQFPDLHSELNLSSLELGDSALYFCASSAASGGYEQYFGPGTRLTVT.